This entry features one T cell receptor (beta chain) sequence. The record originates from a study of blood T cell repertoires in COVID-19. How the authors handled the data: Estimation of nucleated cell counts was performed using reference gene primer amplification. The table came from immunoSEQ multiplex PCR; TCRdb's copy has only in-frame clones and leaves some out. V and J calls and clone size are those listed in that table; D and trimming were worked out from the DNA. The sample has fewer than 300,000 clones; around 90% are singletons. The ends lost 7 bases at V and 0 bases at J; junction bases unmatched: 8. The CDR3 is made up of 15 amino acids. Germline V lookup: CDR1 PRHDT, CDR2 FYEKMQ (reference sequence). This study enrolled people aged roughly 18 to 89 from 20 to 25 US geographic areas. Self-reported history from a screening survey and questionnaire set each donor's cohort. Two consecutive negative NP/OP PCR tests, clearance, or resolved symptoms defined Cohort 3 recovery.

J is TRBJ2-7 and V is TRBV13; 8 bases match TRBD2. Sample: PBMCs or T cells enriched from blood (not recorded which). The TCR originated in a woman in her 30s who had recovered from COVID-19. The CDR3 sequence is CASTLSGTSSYEQYF. CDR3 nucleotides: TGTGCCAGCACCCTTTCCGGGACTAGCTCCTACGAGCAGTACTTC.